These 32 T cell receptor beta chains were sequenced from one sample in a study of tumor-infiltrating lymphocytes in primary liver carcinoma. The authors made TCR beta cDNA from 500 to 600 ng total RNA with a constant-region primer. Slightly modified ARM-PCR with three nested multiplex PCR rounds yielded TCR beta libraries. Researchers ran the first two PCR rounds for roughly 11 cycles each with TRBV1-TRBV30 forward primers and a C-beta reverse primer. From the multiplex PCR reads, TCRdb called clonotypes with MiXCR, one entry per CDR3 protein. The sample holds around 190,000 distinct CDR3 sequences, around four fifths seen once. The approximately 20-31 mg bulk tissue piece was not sorted before simultaneous RNA and DNA extraction. Material: tumor tissue from primary liver carcinoma. Receptor source: a man aged 35-49 years with primary liver carcinoma and hepatitis B virus infection.

A note on this clonotype: At one end, the junction sequence differs from germline, possibly due to a read error. The chain links TRBV5-1 to TRBJ2-7; 7 nucleotides line up with TRBD2. CDR1 is SGHRS, CDR2 YFSETQ, per germline. The CDR3 covers 15 residues. This chain's CDR3 is CASILELADAYEHYF. The CDR3 nucleotides are TGCGCCAGCATCTTGGAGCTAGCGGATGCCTACGAGCATTACTTC.

Comment on this clonotype: This could be a read error, since a much larger clone is one nucleotide away. This rearrangement joins TRBV7-9 to TRBJ2-7; 8 bases match TRBD1. Germline loops: CDR1 SEHNR, CDR2 FQNEAQ (reference sequence). V was clipped by 7 bases and J by 5 bases; unmatched bases: 10. The CDR3 is 14 residues long. CDR3 sequence reads: CASNTGQGSNEQYF. DNA of the CDR3: TGTGCCAGCAACACCGGACAGGGTTCGAACGAGCAGTACTTC.

Many counts were recorded for this clonotype. The CDR3 DNA is TGTGCCAGCAGTGAAGAGAGCGGGAGCTCCTACGAGCAGTACTTC. Its translation is CASSEESGSSYEQYF. V is TRBV6-1 and J is TRBJ2-7; TRBD2 aligns across 8 bases. The CDR3 spans 15 residues. Unmatched junction bases numbered 2, after V lost 1 base and J lost 0 bases. Germline CDR1 reads MNHNS; CDR2 reads SASEGT.

For this clonotype: The junction and the germline gene differ at one end; a read error may be behind it. This chain joins TRBV4-3 and TRBJ2-7, with 7 nucleotides matching TRBD2. CDR3 length equals 15 residues. Germline V lookup: CDR1 LGHNA, CDR2 YSLEER. CDR3 sequence: CASSLSGAKCYEQYF. The CDR3 coding sequence is TGTGCCAGCAGCCTAAGCGGGGCCAAGTGCTACGAGCAGTACTTC.

Ten or more counts support this clonotype. In DNA form, the CDR3 reads TGTGCCAGCAGTCAAGTGGGACAGGGGACTGGAAACACCATATATTTT. Encoded protein: CASSQVGQGTGNTIYF. This sequence joins TRBV28 and TRBJ1-3, with 10 bases aligning to TRBD1. The ends lost 5 bases at V and 2 bases at J; junction bases unmatched: 6. The CDR3 sequence is 16 residues long. Germline lookup yields CDR1 MDHEN and CDR2 SYDVKM.

A note on this clonotype: The germline gene is not matched at one end of the junction; a read error may be the cause. The chain joins TRBV11-2 to TRBJ2-5, with a tentative D call TRBD2 (5 bases). The CDR3 length is 16 residues. Germline CDR1 is SGHAT and CDR2 is FQNNGV. The CDR3 is CASSLGLSGNQETQYF. CDR3 in DNA: TGTGCCAGCAGCTTAGGACTATCGGGAAACCAAGAGACCCAATATTTC.

The chain couples TRBV20-1 to TRBJ2-5; D is unresolved. Germline lookup yields CDR1 DFQATT and CDR2 SNEGSKA (reference sequence). The CDR3 loop spans 11 amino acids. DNA for the CDR3: TGCAATGCCCCGGACGGAGAGACCCAGTACTTC. Residues: CNAPDGETQYF.

Of note for this clonotype: Here the CDR3 omits its conserved ending phenylalanine or tryptophan, so a read error is the likely source. The gene calls are TRBV29-1 and TRBJ2-7; either TRBD1 or TRBD2 may fit D (5 bases each). The CDR3 runs to 12 residues. Germline V gene sequence: CDR1 SQVTM, CDR2 ANQGSEA. The chain's CDR3 is CNVERDGYEQYL. The CDR3 DNA is TGCAACGTTGAAAGGGACGGCTACGAGCAGTACCTC.

To note about this clonotype: An end of the junction does not agree with germline; a read error may underlie this. This chain uses TRBV5-1 with TRBJ2-3, with 7 bases aligning to TRBD1. Germline V CDR1 and CDR2: SGHRS, YFSETQ. The CDR3 contains 20 residues. The DNA of the CDR3 is TGCGCCAGCAGACTTTCAGGGGGTGGCCCTACGCTGCCTAGCACAGATACTCAGTATTTT. Amino acid sequence: CASRLSGGGPTLPSTDTQYF.

This clonotype was detected only once. This may arise from a read error, as a much more abundant clone is one base away. The CDR3 loop is CASSSDSGTGAYYDQYF. For the CDR3, the DNA is TGTGCCAGCAGTTCAGACTCCGGGACAGGGGCTTACTACGACCAGTACTTC. The chain combines TRBV28 with TRBJ2-7, with TRBD1 matching 10 bases. This CDR3 is 17 amino acids long. Germline V CDR1 and CDR2: MDHEN, SYDVKM.

V gene TRBV7-9 combines with J gene TRBJ2-7; D possibly corresponds to TRBD1 (6 bases). Trimming removed 9 bases from V and 2 bases from J, with 20 bases in between. The CDR3 loop spans 15 amino acids. Germline CDR1 is SEHNR and CDR2 is FQNEAQ (reference sequence). CDR3 residues: CASRLVTGGTYEQYF. The CDR3 region has the DNA TGTGCCAGTAGATTAGTGACAGGCGGTACCTACGAGCAGTACTTC.

To note about this clonotype: An end of the junction does not agree with germline; a read error may underlie this. This sequence joins TRBV5-1 and TRBJ1-1; tentatively, D is TRBD1 (5 bases). This CDR3 is built from 14 residues. The germline V gene has CDR1 SGHRS and CDR2 YFSETQ. The chain's CDR3 is CASSPGTGNTKAFF. The DNA of the CDR3 is TGCGCTAGCAGCCCCGGGACCGGGAACACTAAAGCTTTCTTT.

This CDR3 is CASSLIVSNIEQFF. The CDR3 nucleotides are TGTGCCAGCAGCTTAATCGTCTCGAACATTGAGCAGTTCTTC. The chain employs TRBV11-3 and TRBJ2-1; D remains ambiguous. This CDR3 comprises 14 residues. Per the germline V gene, CDR1 is SGHNT and CDR2 is YENEEA. V was cut by 2 bases and J by 9 bases, with 14 bases left in between.

On this clonotype itself: This sequence may be a read error, since a much larger clone differs from it by one base. This sequence joins TRBV5-6 and TRBJ2-1, with a possible D match to TRBD2 (6 bases). The CDR3 covers 16 residues. Germline assignment: CDR1 SGHDT and CDR2 YYEEEE. The chain's CDR3 is CTSSPSGSRRDNEQFF. The CDR3 DNA follows: TGTACCAGCAGCCCGTCTGGGAGCAGGAGGGACAATGAGCAGTTCTTC. Full variable domain (rest looked up from reference TRBV5-6 and TRBJ2-1): DAGVTQSPTHLIKTRGQQVTLRCSPKSGHDTVSWYQQALGQGPQFIFQYYEEEERQRGNFPDRFSGHQFPNYSSELNVNALLLGDSALYLCTSSPSGSRRDNEQFFGPGTRLTVL.

A note on this clonotype: An end of the junction does not agree with germline; a read error may underlie this. This chain uses TRBV6-2 or TRBV6-3 with TRBJ2-5; TRBD2 matches 7 bases. This CDR3 has 13 amino acids. Germline V gene data show CDR1 as MNHEY and CDR2 as SVGEGT. As DNA, the CDR3 is TGTACCAGCAGTTTCGGACTAGGGAACACCCAGTACTTC. As protein: CTSSFGLGNTQYF.

Comment on this clonotype: One junction end disagrees with the germline gene, perhaps due to a read error. The V and J genes are TRBV28 and TRBJ1-5; D is perhaps TRBD1 (6 bases). Germline V lookup: CDR1 MDHEN, CDR2 SYDVKM. This CDR3 contains 12 residues. Here the CDR3 reads CASRIQGQSQHF. CDR3 DNA sequence: TGTGCCAGCAGGATACAGGGTCAGTCCCAGCATTTT.

Details on this clonotype: Germline is not matched at one junction end, which may reflect a read error. J is TRBJ2-1 and V is TRBV5-6, with TRBD2 matching over 7 bases. The V gene's germline CDR1 is SGHDT and CDR2 YYEEEE. The CDR3 has 17 residues. CDR3 sequence: CTSSSNLHGRGYNEQFF. Here the CDR3 DNA reads TGTACCAGCAGCTCGAACCTACATGGGCGGGGGTACAATGAGCAGTTCTTC.

About this clonotype itself: A much larger clone is a single base away; this may be a read error. V usage is TRBV6-6 and J usage is TRBJ2-2; 13 nucleotides align to TRBD2. The junction had 18 bases not matched to a gene; V was cut back by 2 bases and J by 9 bases. Germline-derived CDR1 and CDR2 are MNHNY and SVGAGI (reference sequence). This CDR3 is built from 20 residues. The CDR3 here is CASSYMGTGLAGTKSRELFF. CDR3 in DNA: TGTGCCAGCAGTTACATGGGAACGGGACTAGCGGGAACTAAGTCCAGGGAGCTGTTTTTT.

As regards this clonotype: As the CDR3 is not closed by the conserved phenylalanine or tryptophan, this likely results from a read error. The chain combines TRBV4-2 with TRBJ1-2, with D uncertain. The CDR3 loop spans 14 amino acids. CDR1 and CDR2 (germline): LGHNA, YNFKEQ. The ends were cut back, 3 bases at V and 2 bases at J, with 10 bases in the middle. This chain's CDR3 is CASSHLDGNYGYTS. CDR3 sequence (DNA): TGTGCCAGCAGCCACTTGGATGGCAACTATGGCTACACCTCC.

Remarks on this clonotype: A read error may account for a junction end that differs from germline. The chain combines TRBV29-1 with TRBJ2-2, with TRBD2 as a possible D gene (6 bases). The germline V gene encodes CDR1 SQVTM and CDR2 ANQGSEA. The CDR3 is 13 amino acids. For the CDR3, the DNA is TGCAGCGTTATCAGGGAGGAGACCGGGAAGCTGTTTTTT. Amino acids: CSVIREETGKLFF.

Concerning this clonotype itself: One end of the junction varies from germline; a read error may be responsible. The gene calls are TRBV6-1 and TRBJ2-7; no reliable D call. The CDR3 covers 15 residues. Germline V gene lookup returns CDR1 MNHNS and CDR2 SASEGT. The CDR3 region is CARRRLGRVHYEQYF. The CDR3 coding sequence is TGTGCCAGGAGGCGCCTAGGAAGGGTCCACTACGAGCAATACTTC.

The V gene is TRBV5-4, the J gene TRBJ2-1; D is possibly TRBD2 (5 bases). Germline-derived CDR1 and CDR2 are SGHNT and YYREEE (reference sequence). CDR3 length: 11 residues. The CDR3 reads CTGSFSVEQFF. In DNA, the CDR3 is TGTACCGGCAGCTTTAGCGTCGAGCAGTTCTTC. Together with reference TRBV5-4 and TRBJ2-1, the CDR3 gives the full variable domain: ETGVTQSPTHLIKTRGQQVTLRCSSQSGHNTVSWYQQALGQGPQFIFQYYREEENGRGNFPPRFSGLQFPNYSSELNVNALELDDSALYLCTGSFSVEQFFGPGTRLTVL.

The CDR3: CAISQPRAGSADTQYF. In DNA, the CDR3 is TGTGCTATCAGCCAACCCCGAGCGGGGAGCGCAGATACGCAGTATTTT. The chain has TRBV6-2 or TRBV6-3 and TRBJ2-3; TRBD2 agrees at 7 bases. Per germline, CDR1 MNHEY and CDR2 SVGEGT. CDR3 length: 16 amino acids.

Comments on this clonotype: The junction departs from germline at one end; a sequencing error may be responsible. The chain uses TRBV4-1 and TRBJ1-1; D unresolved. Germline assignment: CDR1 MGHRA and CDR2 YSYEKL. The CDR3 extends over 14 amino acids. The CDR3: CACSQDPRAGEAFF. The CDR3, as DNA: TGCGCCTGCAGTCAAGACCCGCGGGCGGGTGAAGCTTTCTTT.

The gene calls are TRBV5-1 and TRBJ2-1, with 7 nucleotides matching TRBD2. The CDR3 has 12 amino acids. Germline loops: CDR1 SGHRS, CDR2 YFSETQ. DNA for the CDR3: TGCACAAGCAGCCCAGCGGGACTTGAGCAGTTCTTC. Amino acids: CTSSPAGLEQFF.

Remarks on this clonotype: A read error may produce the germline difference seen at one junction end. This chain joins TRBV6-5 and TRBJ2-2; 7 nucleotides match TRBD1. The CDR3 spans 14 residues. Looked up from germline, CDR1 is MNHEY and CDR2 is SVGAGI. CDR3 region: CASTGGRYAGVLFF. The CDR3, as DNA: TGTGCCAGCACAGGGGGACGTTACGCCGGGGTGCTGTTTTTT.

In its sample, this clonotype was seen once. The junction and the germline gene differ at one end; a read error may be behind it. V and J are TRBV10-3 and TRBJ2-5, with D perhaps TRBD2 (6 bases). This CDR3 has 13 amino acids. Germline values: CDR1 ENHRY, CDR2 SYGVKD. The CDR3, as DNA: TGTCCCACCTTGGGACTCCCCCAAGTGACCCAGTACTTC. Encoded protein: CPTLGLPQVTQYF.

The rearrangement joins TRBV6-1 to TRBJ2-2; D might be TRBD2 (5 bases). The V and J ends lost 10 bases and 1 base respectively, with 16 bases between them. The CDR3 is 15 residues long. Germline CDR1 is MNHNS and CDR2 is SASEGT. CDR3 coding DNA: TGTGCCACAGCGTGGGAGACTAAGAACACCGGGGAGCTGTTTTTT. Its translation: CATAWETKNTGELFF.

The chain combines TRBV7-3 with TRBJ2-1; D gene uncertain. The length of the CDR3 is 11 residues. The germline V gene encodes CDR1 SGHTA and CDR2 FQGTGA. Trimming took off 5 bases at V and 13 bases at J, with 12 bases between the two ends. CDR3 loop: CASSMESHQFF. The DNA for the CDR3 is TGTGCCAGCAGCATGGAATCGCACCAGTTCTTC.

This clonotype showed up just a few times. The chain combines TRBV29-1 with TRBJ2-3; 7 nucleotides line up with TRBD2. After removal of 8 bases from V and 2 bases from J, the junction contained 13 bases not matched to a gene. Germline V gives CDR1 SQVTM, CDR2 ANQGSEA. There are 15 residues in the CDR3. CDR3 residues: CSTRGGDFSTDTQYF. CDR3 DNA sequence: TGCAGCACTAGGGGAGGGGACTTCTCCACAGATACGCAGTATTTT.

Details on this clonotype: Mismatch with germline at one junction end may stem from a read error. The chain joins TRBV4-2 to TRBJ2-3; a possible D gene is TRBD2 (6 bases). The V gene's germline CDR1 is LGHNA and CDR2 YNFKEQ. The CDR3 has 15 residues. The CDR3 sequence: CASASGPPSTDTQYF. The CDR3 DNA follows: TGTGCCAGCGCGAGCGGGCCCCCCAGCACAGATACGCAGTACTTT.

V is TRBV11-1 and J is TRBJ2-7; a weak D match, TRBD1 (5 bases). Looked up from germline, CDR1 is SGHAT and CDR2 is FQDESV (reference sequence). CDR3 size: 16 residues. The V gene lost 5 bases and the J gene lost 7 bases, with 24 bases spanning the gap. In nucleotides, the CDR3 is TGTGCCAGCAGCCTGCTCGTCAGGGCGTCCCTTGGGGAGCAGTACTTC. This translates into CASSLLVRASLGEQYF. The variable domain in full, with the rest retrieved from reference TRBV11-1 and TRBJ2-7, is EAEVAQSPRYKITEKSQAVAFWCDPISGHATLYWYRQILGQGPELLVQFQDESVVDDSQLPKDRFSAERLKGVDSTLKIQPAELGDSAMYLCASSLLVRASLGEQYFGPGTRLTVT.